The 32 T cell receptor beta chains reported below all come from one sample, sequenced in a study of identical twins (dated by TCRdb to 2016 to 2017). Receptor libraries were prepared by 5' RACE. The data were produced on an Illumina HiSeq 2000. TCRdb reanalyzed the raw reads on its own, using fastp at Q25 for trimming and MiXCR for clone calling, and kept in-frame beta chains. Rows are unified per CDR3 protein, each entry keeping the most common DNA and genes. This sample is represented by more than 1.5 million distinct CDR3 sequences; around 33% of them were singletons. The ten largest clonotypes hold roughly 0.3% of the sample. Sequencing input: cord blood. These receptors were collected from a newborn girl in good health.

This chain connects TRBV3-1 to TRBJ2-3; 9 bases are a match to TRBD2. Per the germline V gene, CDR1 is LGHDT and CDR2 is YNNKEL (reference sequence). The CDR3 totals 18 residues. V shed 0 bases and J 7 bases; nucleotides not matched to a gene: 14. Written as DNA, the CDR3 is TGTGCCAGCAGCCAAGAAGGTCGTGCAGCGGGAGGAAGGCATACGCAGTATTTT. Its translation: CASSQEGRAAGGRHTQYF.

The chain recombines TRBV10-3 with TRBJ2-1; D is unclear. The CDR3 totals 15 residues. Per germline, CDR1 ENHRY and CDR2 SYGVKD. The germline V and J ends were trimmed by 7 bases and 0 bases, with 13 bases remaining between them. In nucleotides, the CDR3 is TGTGCCATCAAGGCGCAGCAGAGCTCCTACAATGAGCAGTTCTTC. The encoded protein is CAIKAQQSSYNEQFF.

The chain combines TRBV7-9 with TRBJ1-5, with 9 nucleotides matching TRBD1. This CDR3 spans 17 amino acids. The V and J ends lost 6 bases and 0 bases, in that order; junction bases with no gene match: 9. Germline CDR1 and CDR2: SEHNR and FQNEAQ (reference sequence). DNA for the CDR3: TGTGCCAGCAGATCCCCGGGACAGGGCGTTAGCAATCAGCCCCAGCATTTT. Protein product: CASRSPGQGVSNQPQHF.

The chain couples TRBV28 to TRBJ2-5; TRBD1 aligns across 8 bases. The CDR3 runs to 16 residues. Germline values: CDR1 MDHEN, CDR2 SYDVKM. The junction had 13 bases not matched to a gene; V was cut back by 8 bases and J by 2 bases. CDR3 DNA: TGTGCCAGCGGCCAGGGGGCGATCCTGGGGCAAGAGACCCAGTACTTC. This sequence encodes CASGQGAILGQETQYF.

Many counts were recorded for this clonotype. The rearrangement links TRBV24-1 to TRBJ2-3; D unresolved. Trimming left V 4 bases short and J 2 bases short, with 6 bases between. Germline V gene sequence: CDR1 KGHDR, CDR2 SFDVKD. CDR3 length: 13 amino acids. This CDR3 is CATSEPVTDTQYF. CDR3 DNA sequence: TGTGCCACCAGTGAACCTGTCACAGATACGCAGTATTTT.

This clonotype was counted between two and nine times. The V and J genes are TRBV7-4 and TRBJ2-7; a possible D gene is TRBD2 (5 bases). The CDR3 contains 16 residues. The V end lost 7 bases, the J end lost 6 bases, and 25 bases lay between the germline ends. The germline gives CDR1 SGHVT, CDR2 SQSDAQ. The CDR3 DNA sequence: TGTGCCAGCATCCGAAGGAGGTGTTATTGGTTCTGCGAGCAGTACTTC. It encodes CASIRRRCYWFCEQYF.

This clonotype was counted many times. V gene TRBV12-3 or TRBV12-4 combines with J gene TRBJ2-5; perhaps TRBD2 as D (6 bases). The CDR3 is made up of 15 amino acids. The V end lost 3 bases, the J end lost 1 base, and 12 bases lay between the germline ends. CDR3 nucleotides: TGTGCCAGCAGTTTGGGGGGAATAGCCCAAGAGACCCAGTACTTC. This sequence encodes CASSLGGIAQETQYF.

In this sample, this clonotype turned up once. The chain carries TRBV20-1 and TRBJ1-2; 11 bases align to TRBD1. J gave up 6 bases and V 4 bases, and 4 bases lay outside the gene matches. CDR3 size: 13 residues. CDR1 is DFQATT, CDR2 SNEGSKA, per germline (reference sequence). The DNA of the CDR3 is TGCAGTGCTACCCTGGACAGGGGGCATGGCTACACCTTC. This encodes CSATLDRGHGYTF.

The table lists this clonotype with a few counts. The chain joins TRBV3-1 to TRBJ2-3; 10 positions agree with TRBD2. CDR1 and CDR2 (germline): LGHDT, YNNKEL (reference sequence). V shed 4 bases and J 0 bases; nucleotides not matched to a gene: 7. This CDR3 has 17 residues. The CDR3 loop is CASSLRSSGSSTDTQYF. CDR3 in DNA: TGTGCCAGCAGCCTTAGATCTAGCGGGAGTAGCACAGATACGCAGTATTTT.

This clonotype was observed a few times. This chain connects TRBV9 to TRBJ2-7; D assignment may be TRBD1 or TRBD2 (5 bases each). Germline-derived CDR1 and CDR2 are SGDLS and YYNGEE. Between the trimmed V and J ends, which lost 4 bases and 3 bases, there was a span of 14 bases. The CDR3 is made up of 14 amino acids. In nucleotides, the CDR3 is TGTGCCAGCAGCCCCCGGGACCCCTACTACGAGCAGTACTTC. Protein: CASSPRDPYYEQYF. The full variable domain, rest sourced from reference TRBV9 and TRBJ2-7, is DSGVTQTPKHLITATGQRVTLRCSPRSGDLSVYWYQQSLDQGLQFLIQYYNGEERAKGNILERFSAQQFPDLHSELNLSSLELGDSALYFCASSPRDPYYEQYFGPGTRLTVT.

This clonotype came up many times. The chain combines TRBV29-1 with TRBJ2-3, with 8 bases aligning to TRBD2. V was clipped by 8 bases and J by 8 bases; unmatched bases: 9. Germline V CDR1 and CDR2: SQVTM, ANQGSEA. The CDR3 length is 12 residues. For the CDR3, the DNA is TGCAGCTTAGATAGCGGGATAGGTACGCAGTATTTT. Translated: CSLDSGIGTQYF.

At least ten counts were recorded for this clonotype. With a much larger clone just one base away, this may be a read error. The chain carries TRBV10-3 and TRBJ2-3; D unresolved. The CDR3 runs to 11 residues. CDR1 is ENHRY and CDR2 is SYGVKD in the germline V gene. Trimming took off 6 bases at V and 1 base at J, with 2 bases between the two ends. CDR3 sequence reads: CAISRTDTQYF. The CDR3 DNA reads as TGTGCCATCAGCCGCACAGATACGCAGTATTTT.

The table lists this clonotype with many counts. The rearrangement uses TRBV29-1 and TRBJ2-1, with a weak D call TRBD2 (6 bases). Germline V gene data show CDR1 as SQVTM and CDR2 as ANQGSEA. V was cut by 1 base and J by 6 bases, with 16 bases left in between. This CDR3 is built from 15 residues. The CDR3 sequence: CSVEARDSVPNEQFF. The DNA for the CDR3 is TGCAGCGTTGAAGCCCGGGACTCGGTACCCAATGAGCAGTTCTTC.

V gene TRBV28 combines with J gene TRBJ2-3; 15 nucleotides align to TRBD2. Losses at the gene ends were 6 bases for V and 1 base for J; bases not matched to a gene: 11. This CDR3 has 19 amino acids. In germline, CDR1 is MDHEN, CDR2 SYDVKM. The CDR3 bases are TGTGCCAGCAGACTACCGGGACTAGCGGGAGGACGGGGCACAGATACGCAGTATTTT. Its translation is CASRLPGLAGGRGTDTQYF.

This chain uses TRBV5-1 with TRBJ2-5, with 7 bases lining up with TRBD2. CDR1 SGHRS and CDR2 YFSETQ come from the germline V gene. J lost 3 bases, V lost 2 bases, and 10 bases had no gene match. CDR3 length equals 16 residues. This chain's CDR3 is CASSLTLAVPEETQYF. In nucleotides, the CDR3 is TGCGCCAGCAGCTTAACCCTAGCGGTCCCCGAAGAGACCCAGTACTTC.

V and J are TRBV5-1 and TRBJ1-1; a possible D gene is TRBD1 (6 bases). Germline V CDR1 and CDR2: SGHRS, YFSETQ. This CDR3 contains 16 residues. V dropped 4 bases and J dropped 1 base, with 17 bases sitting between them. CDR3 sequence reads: CASSPSEWTANTEAFF. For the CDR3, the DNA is TGCGCCAGCAGCCCCTCGGAGTGGACAGCGAACACTGAAGCTTTCTTT.

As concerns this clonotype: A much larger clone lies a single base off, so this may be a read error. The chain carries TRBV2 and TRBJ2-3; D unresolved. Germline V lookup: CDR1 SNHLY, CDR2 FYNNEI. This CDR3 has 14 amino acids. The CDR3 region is CANSVDFPTDTQYF. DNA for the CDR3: TGTGCCAACAGTGTTGACTTCCCCACAGATACGCAGTATTTT.

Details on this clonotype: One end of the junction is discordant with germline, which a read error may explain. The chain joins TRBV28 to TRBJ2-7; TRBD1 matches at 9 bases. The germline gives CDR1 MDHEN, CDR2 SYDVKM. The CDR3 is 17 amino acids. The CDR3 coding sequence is TGTGCCAGCAGTTTACGCCGGTACAGGGGGCACTCCTACGAGCGGTACTTC. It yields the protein CASSLRRYRGHSYERYF. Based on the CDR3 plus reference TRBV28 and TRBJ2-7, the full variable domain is DVKVTQSSRYLVKRTGEKVFLECVQDMDHENMFWYRQDPGLGLRLIYFSYDVKMKEKGDIPEGYSVSREKKERFSLILESASTNQTSMYLCASSLRRYRGHSYERYFGPGTRLTVT.

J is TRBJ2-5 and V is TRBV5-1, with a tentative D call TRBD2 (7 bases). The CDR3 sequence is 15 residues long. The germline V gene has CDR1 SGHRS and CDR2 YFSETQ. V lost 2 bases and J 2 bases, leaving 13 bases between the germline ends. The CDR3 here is CASSFRGAFQETQYF. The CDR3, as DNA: TGCGCCAGCAGCTTCCGGGGGGCCTTTCAAGAGACCCAGTACTTC. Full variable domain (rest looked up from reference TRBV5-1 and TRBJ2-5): KAGVTQTPRYLIKTRGQQVTLSCSPISGHRSVSWYQQTPGQGLQFLFEYFSETQRNKGNFPGRFSGRQFSNSRSEMNVSTLELGDSALYLCASSFRGAFQETQYFGPGTRLLVL.

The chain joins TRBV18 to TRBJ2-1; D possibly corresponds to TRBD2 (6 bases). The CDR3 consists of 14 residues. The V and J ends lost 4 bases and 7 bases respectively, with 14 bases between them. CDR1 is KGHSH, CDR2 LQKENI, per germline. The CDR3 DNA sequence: TGTGCCAGCTCACAGCGGGTAGGGAGGAATGAGCAGTTCTTC. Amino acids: CASSQRVGRNEQFF.

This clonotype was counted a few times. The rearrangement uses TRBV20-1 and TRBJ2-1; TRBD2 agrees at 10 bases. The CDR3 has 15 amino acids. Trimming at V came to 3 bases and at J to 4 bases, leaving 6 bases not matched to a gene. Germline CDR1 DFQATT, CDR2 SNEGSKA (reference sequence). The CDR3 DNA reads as TGCAGTGCTAGTCCTAGCGGGAGATCGTACAATGAGCAGTTCTTC. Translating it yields CSASPSGRSYNEQFF.

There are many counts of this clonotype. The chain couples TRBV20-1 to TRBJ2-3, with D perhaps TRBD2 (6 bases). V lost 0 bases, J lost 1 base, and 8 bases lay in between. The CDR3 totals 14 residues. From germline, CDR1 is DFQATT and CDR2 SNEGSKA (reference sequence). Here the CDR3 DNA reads TGCAGTGCTAGAGATTCGGGGGGCACAGATACGCAGTATTTT. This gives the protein CSARDSGGTDTQYF.

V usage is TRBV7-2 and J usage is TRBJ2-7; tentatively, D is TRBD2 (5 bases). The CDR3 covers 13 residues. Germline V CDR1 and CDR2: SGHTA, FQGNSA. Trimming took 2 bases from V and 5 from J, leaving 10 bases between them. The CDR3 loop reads CASSLPGINEQYF. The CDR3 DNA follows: TGTGCCAGCAGCTTACCGGGAATCAACGAGCAGTACTTC.

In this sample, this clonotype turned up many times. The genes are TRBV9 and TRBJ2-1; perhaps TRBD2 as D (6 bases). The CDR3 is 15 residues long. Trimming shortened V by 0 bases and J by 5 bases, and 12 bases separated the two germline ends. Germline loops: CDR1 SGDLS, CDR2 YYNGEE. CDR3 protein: CASSVDPSVNNEQFF. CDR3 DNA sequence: TGTGCCAGCAGCGTAGATCCTAGCGTAAACAATGAGCAGTTCTTC. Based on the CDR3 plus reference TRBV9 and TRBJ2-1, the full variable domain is DSGVTQTPKHLITATGQRVTLRCSPRSGDLSVYWYQQSLDQGLQFLIQYYNGEERAKGNILERFSAQQFPDLHSELNLSSLELGDSALYFCASSVDPSVNNEQFFGPGTRLTVL.

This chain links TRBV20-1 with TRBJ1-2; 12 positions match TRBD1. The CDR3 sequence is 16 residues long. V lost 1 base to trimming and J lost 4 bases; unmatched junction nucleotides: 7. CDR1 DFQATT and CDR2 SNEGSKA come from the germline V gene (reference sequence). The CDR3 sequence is CSARGGGTGGPYGYTF. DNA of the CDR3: TGCAGTGCTAGAGGAGGAGGGACAGGGGGCCCCTATGGCTACACCTTC.

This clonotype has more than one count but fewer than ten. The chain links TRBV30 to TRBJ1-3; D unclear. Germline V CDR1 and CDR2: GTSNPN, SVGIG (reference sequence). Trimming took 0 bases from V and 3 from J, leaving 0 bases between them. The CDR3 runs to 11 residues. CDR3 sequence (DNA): TGTGCCTGGAGTGTTGGAAACACCATATATTTT. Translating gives CAWSVGNTIYF.

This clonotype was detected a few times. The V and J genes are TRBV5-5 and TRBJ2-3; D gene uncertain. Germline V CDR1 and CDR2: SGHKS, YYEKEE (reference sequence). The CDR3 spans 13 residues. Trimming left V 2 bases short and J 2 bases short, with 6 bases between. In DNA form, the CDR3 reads TGTGCCAGCAGCTTTTACAACACAGATACGCAGTATTTT. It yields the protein CASSFYNTDTQYF.

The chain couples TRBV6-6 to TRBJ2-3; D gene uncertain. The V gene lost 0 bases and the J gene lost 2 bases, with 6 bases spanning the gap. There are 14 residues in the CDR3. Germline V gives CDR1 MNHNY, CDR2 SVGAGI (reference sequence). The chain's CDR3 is CASSYSGITDTQYF. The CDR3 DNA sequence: TGTGCCAGCAGTTACTCGGGAATCACAGATACGCAGTATTTT.

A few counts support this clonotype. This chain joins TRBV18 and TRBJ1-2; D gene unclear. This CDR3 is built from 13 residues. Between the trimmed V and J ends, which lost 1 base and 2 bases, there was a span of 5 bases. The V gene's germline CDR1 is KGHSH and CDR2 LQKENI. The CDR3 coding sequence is TGTGCCAGCTCACCACTCGACAACTATGGCTACACCTTC. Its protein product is CASSPLDNYGYTF.

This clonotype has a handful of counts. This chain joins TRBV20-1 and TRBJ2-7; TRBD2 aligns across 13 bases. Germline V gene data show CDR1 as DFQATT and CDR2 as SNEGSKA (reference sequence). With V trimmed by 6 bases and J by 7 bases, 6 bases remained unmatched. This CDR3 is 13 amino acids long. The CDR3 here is CSARLAGGREQYF. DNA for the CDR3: TGCAGTGCGAGACTAGCGGGGGGCCGGGAGCAGTACTTC.

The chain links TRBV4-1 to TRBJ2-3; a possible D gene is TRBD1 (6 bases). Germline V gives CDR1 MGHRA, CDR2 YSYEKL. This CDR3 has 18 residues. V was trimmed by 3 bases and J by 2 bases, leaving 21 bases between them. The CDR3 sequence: CASSQLQLRDKNTDTQYF. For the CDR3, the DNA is TGCGCCAGCAGCCAGTTGCAACTCCGGGACAAAAACACAGATACGCAGTATTTT.

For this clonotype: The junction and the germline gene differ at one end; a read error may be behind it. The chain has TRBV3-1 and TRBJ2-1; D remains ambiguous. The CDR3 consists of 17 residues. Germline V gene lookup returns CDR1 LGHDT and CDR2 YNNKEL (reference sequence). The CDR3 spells CASSHRRGLPSYSEQFF. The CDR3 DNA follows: TGTGCCAGCAGCCACCGTAGAGGCCTCCCTTCCTACAGTGAGCAGTTCTTC.